A selection of T cell receptor beta chains follows, all from one sample in a study of T cell responses to AZD1222 COVID-19 vaccine. Assay: immunoSEQ multiplex PCR; the TCRdb copy retains only in-frame clones and omits some. The sample lists roughly 130,000 clones, roughly 90% occurring once. This sample comprised peripheral blood, obtained on day 0 of AZD1222 vaccination. These receptors were taken from an adult in good health. Each CDR3 is given with its conserved first and last residue. D genes are given only for firm matches. Part of the rows lack a size; the others show once, few, many or a class for expanded clones.

v_gene	abundance	j_gene	d_gene	CDR3nt	CDR3aa
TRBV19	.	TRBJ1-1	.	TGTGCCAGTAGTATGGATACGGGGGCTTTCTTT	CASSMDTGAFF
TRBV5-1	once	TRBJ1-4	.	TGCGCCAGCTCCCTCACAGGGCAGAATAATGAAAAACTGTTTTTT	CASSLTGQNNEKLFF
TRBV7-9	.	TRBJ1-2	.	TGTGCCAGCAGCCTCGGACAGACGTGCACCTTC	CASSLGQTCTF
TRBV7-2	.	TRBJ2-3	.	TGTGCCAGCAGCTTACACGGGACCACAGATACGCAGTATTTT	CASSLHGTTDTQYF
TRBV5-1	.	TRBJ2-1	TRBD1	TGCGCCAGCAGCGTAAGACAGGGGAATTCGGTAAATGAGCAGTTCTTC	CASSVRQGNSVNEQFF
TRBV27	.	TRBJ1-4	.	TGTGCCAGCAGTTGGGGCCCGGGGGAAAAACTGTTTTTT	CASSWGPGEKLFF
TRBV28	few	TRBJ1-5	.	TGTGCCAGCAGTTTGGAGGGCGACAATCAGCCCCAGCATTTT	CASSLEGDNQPQHF
TRBV19	.	TRBJ2-1	TRBD2	TGTGCCAGTAGTATACTTCTGAGCGGGGGGTCGGGTGAGCAGTTCTTC	CASSILLSGGSGEQFF
TRBV19	.	TRBJ1-5	TRBD1	TGTGCCACCTCGACAGGGGTACGGCAGCCCCAGCATTTT	CATSTGVRQPQHF
TRBV6-5	.	TRBJ2-6	.	TGTGCCAGCAGCCGCCCCGGCTCTGGGGCCAACGTCCTGACTTTC	CASSRPGSGANVLTF
TRBV7-3	.	TRBJ2-5	.	TGTGCCAGCAGCTTTGCGAGGTCAGAGACCCAGTACTTC	CASSFARSETQYF
TRBV6-5	.	TRBJ1-5	.	TGTGCCAGCAGTCGGCAGGGAAATCAGCCCCAGCATTTT	CASSRQGNQPQHF
TRBV10-3	once	TRBJ1-4	.	TGTGCCATCAGTGGCAGACAGAATGAAAAACTGTTTTTT	CAISGRQNEKLFF
TRBV28	.	TRBJ2-7	.	TGTGCCAGCAGTTTATCTTTCGGAGAGCAGTACTTC	CASSLSFGEQYF
TRBV6-6	.	TRBJ2-3	TRBD1	TGTGCCAGCAGTCGAATCGGACAGGTTAGAGCAGATACGCAGTATTTT	CASSRIGQVRADTQYF
TRBV6-5	.	TRBJ1-5	TRBD1	TGTGCCAGCAGTCCAACAGGGGGCGGTTATCAGCCCCAGCATTTT	CASSPTGGGYQPQHF
TRBV19	.	TRBJ2-3	TRBD2	TGTGCCAGTAGTATGATAGCGGGGGGCTTCACAGATACGCAGTATTTT	CASSMIAGGFTDTQYF
TRBV7-9	.	TRBJ1-4	.	TGTGCCAGCAGCTTAGCCCTCCTTGAACCCAATGAAAAACTGTTTTTT	CASSLALLEPNEKLFF
TRBV18	.	TRBJ2-2	.	TGTGCCAGCTCACCACGGGGTGACACCGGGGAGCTGTTTTTT	CASSPRGDTGELFF